This T cell receptor beta chain was identified during a study of human T cells and chemical hapten exposure (dated by TCRdb to 2020 to 2023). Study-level background: For sensitization, 2% DPC in acetone was applied to a roughly 2 cm by roughly 2 cm area of upper inner arm skin. Most of the patients in the cohort were female, and the cohort covered alopecia areata with under or over 50% scalp involvement, alopecia totalis and alopecia universalis. The study tracked peripheral blood TCR repertoire changes in vivo during primary and secondary sensitization to the hapten diphenylcyclopropenone (DPC) in alopecia patients. Patients additionally received weekly therapeutic DPC doses to the scalp throughout the roughly 25-week study period. Libraries were pooled for sequencing, and per-sample TCR yields varied mainly because of small differences in library volumes within the pool. Blood samples were taken from patients before sensitization (week 0) and at 2, 6 and about 24 weeks after DPC sensitization. Nearly 30 alopecia patients provided blood for TCR sequencing at one to four time points (pre-sensitization, 2, 6 and 24 weeks). Patch tests used Finn chambers with 0.01% DPC on the upper back, scored after 6 days by International Contact Dermatitis Research Group standards.

The sample holds a few counts of this clonotype. Its antigen remains unidentified. No much larger clone is present one base from it, and per-base qualities are unavailable. The CDR3, from cysteine to phenylalanine, totals 14 residues. The retained sequence is limited to the CDR3, 42 bases, with the frame set at the first base. From V the trimming removes 5 bases and from J it removes 4 bases, while the gene matches leave 7 bases of the junction unaccounted for. The CDR1 and CDR2 encoded by the germline V gene (reference sequence) are DFQATT and SNEGSKA. Library prep was done by RACE. Sequencing used a NextSeq 500. Library preparation attached unique molecular identifiers to individual cDNA molecules for quantitative, reproducible TCR counting. Both TCR alpha and TCR beta chains were sequenced from each blood RNA sample. Per the original workflow: Samples had a median of roughly 98,000 TCRs, with a range from roughly 20,000 to 690,600. V, J and CDR3 annotation of the TCR reads was performed with the Decombinator software suite. For PS versus PT1 abundance plots, all samples were subsampled to the same number of TCRs (28,000). Expanded TCRs were defined as absent before sensitization and observed at least eight times at the 2-week time point. TCRdb passed the public sequencing reads through fastp at Q25 and MiXCR, retaining productive beta sequences. Each CDR3 protein gets just one entry, which takes the most common genes and DNA from the rows behind it. In this record, the V and J calls reflect TCRdb's handling and not the investigators' own analysis. The sample table contains roughly 50,000 distinct CDR3 sequences; only one count was recorded for approximately 9.9% of them. 15% to 20% of the sample rests with the top ten.

General findings and caveats noted by the study authors: No change with DPC sensitization was found in the number of TCRs above 1 in 1000 frequency, and no evidence of global repertoire structure alterations was found. Patch test score correlated positively with the number of PT1 expanded TCRs, reaching significance at thresholds 8, 16 and 32 but not at 4. Alopecia, a presumed autoimmune disease, was present in all patients, so the immune response of the patients might differ from that of healthy individuals. Compared with pre-sensitization or healthy control sets, expanded TCRs formed significantly more large CDR3 similarity clusters, which is consistent with antigen-driven responses. Repeated subsampling changed both the strength of the expansion versus patch-test correlation and the threshold at which the correlation became significant.

Read against the paper, the sample's time point label means: patch test 3, about 24 weeks after DPC sensitization. The sample's treatment or condition label, in plain terms: therapeutic diphenylcyclopropenone sensitization with weekly scalp DPC. Blood at each patch-test visit was drawn before the patch test was applied. To be eligible, patients had to be aged 18 to 70, diagnosed with alopecia and judged suitable for DPC therapy, while pregnant patients were excluded. Total RNA was extracted from unfractionated whole blood collected in Tempus Blood RNA tubes. The V and J genes are TRBV20-1 and TRBJ2-7, with 11 junctional bases fitting TRBD1. The material sequenced was whole blood, taken in connection with sensitization to the hapten diphenylcyclopropenone (DPC). This sequence originates from a woman aged 35 to 49 with alopecia areata. Some clones in this sample may be carry-over from other donors' samples. The CDR3 region has the sequence CSAAGTGGLYEQYF. The nucleotide sequence reads as follows: TGCAGTGCTGCCGGGACAGGGGGACTATACGAGCAGTACTTC.